This TCR beta chain is from a study of cytotoxic CD8 clonotypes in ibrutinib-treated CLL. Across the whole study: Results showed approximately 25 partial and 2 complete responses; following median about 68 months, approximately 14 remained remitted, approximately twelve advanced.

Assay: immunoSEQ multiplex PCR; the TCRdb copy retains only in-frame clones and omits some. The table records just over 200,000 clones, roughly 65% of them present only once. The junction had 9 bases not matched to a gene; V was cut back by 5 bases and J by 8 bases. The CDR3 covers 15 residues. CDR1 and CDR2 (germline): SGHDN, FVKESK. Points from the study as a whole: Sustained-remission patients were sampled at different times than progressing patients were.

Of note for this clone: The antigen remains unidentified.

The receptor was derived from a human donor with chronic lymphocytic leukemia. The source material was PBMCs, sampled after 12 months of ibrutinib treatment. J is TRBJ1-4 and V is TRBV14, with 9 bases matching TRBD1. The chain's CDR3 is CASSAWGTGYEKLFF. The DNA for the CDR3 is TGTGCCAGCAGCGCATGGGGGACAGGGTACGAAAAACTGTTTTTT.